These 8 T cell receptor beta chains share one sample of origin, sequenced in a study of T cell repertoires in cytomegalovirus infection. TCRdb passed the reads through MiXCR, listing each CDR3 protein once. Of a few hundred thousand distinct CDR3 sequences detected, around a quarter appear once; the ten largest clones hold roughly 13%. Sequences were obtained from PBMCs. The origin of the receptors is a human donor in good health (CMV status not recorded). Some clones in this sample may be carry-over from other donors' samples.

The rearrangement uses TRBV30 and TRBJ2-7; D is unclear. The germline V and J ends were trimmed by 3 bases and 5 bases, with 11 bases remaining between them. The germline CDR1 and CDR2 sequences are GTSNPN and SVGIG (reference sequence). The CDR3 is 12 amino acids. CDR3 sequence: CAWSGTRNEQYV. DNA of the CDR3: TGTGCCTGGAGCGGAACTCGGAACGAGCAGTACGTC.

The rearrangement links TRBV7-3 to TRBJ2-3, with 9 bases aligning to TRBD2. Germline CDR1 SGHTA, CDR2 FQGTGA. Trimming removed 0 bases from V and 4 bases from J; junction bases left unmatched: 5. The CDR3 length is 16 residues. The DNA for the CDR3 is TGTGCCAGCAGCTTAACTGCGGGAGGGATGGCAGATACGCAGTATTTT. Translated, it gives CASSLTAGGMADTQYF.

The rearrangement links TRBV28 to TRBJ2-3; D is possibly TRBD1 or TRBD2 (5 bases each). V lost 10 bases, J lost 2 bases, and 13 bases lay in between. Germline V gene lookup returns CDR1 MDHEN and CDR2 SYDVKM. The CDR3 length is 13 residues. Written as DNA, the CDR3 is TGTGCCACCAGGGACCGCCTCACAGATACGCAGTATTTT. Its translation: CATRDRLTDTQYF.

The chain links TRBV4-1 to TRBJ2-4; 11 bases align to TRBD2. Germline V gives CDR1 MGHRA, CDR2 YSYEKL. V was clipped by 4 bases and J by 10 bases; unmatched bases: 6. The CDR3 runs to 14 residues. The DNA for the CDR3 is TGCGCCAGCAGCCCCCAACTAGCGGGAGAAATTCAGTACTTC. Its translation is CASSPQLAGEIQYF.

V gene TRBV9 combines with J gene TRBJ1-2, with a tentative D call TRBD1 (5 bases). Trimming cost V 4 bases and J 4 bases, with 20 bases left between them. Germline V lookup: CDR1 SGDLS, CDR2 YYNGEE. This CDR3 spans 16 amino acids. The CDR3 protein is CASSPGLVGEGYGYTF. CDR3 DNA: TGTGCCAGCAGCCCCGGCCTAGTGGGGGAAGGCTATGGCTACACCTTC.

This clonotype was seen a handful of times. The rearrangement links TRBV7-2 to TRBJ2-7; a possible D gene is TRBD1 (5 bases). The CDR3 spans 13 residues. Between the trimmed V and J ends, which lost 5 bases and 6 bases, there was a span of 14 bases. The germline CDR1 and CDR2 sequences are SGHTA and FQGNSA. The CDR3 DNA is TGTGCCAGCAGCGTAGAGACAGTCCGCGAGCAGTACTTC. Its translation is CASSVETVREQYF.

V gene TRBV29-1 combines with J gene TRBJ2-1; 8 positions match TRBD2. The CDR3 has 13 amino acids. From germline, CDR1 is SQVTM and CDR2 ANQGSEA. The ends lost 4 bases at V and 7 bases at J; junction bases unmatched: 6. The CDR3 sequence is CSVASGSLNEQFF. CDR3 nucleotide sequence: TGCAGCGTTGCCAGCGGGAGTCTAAATGAGCAGTTCTTC.

Ten or more counts support this clonotype. The V and J genes are TRBV6-5 and TRBJ2-7; 9 bases are a match to TRBD1. The CDR3 sequence is 15 residues long. The V gene's germline CDR1 is MNHEY and CDR2 SVGAGI. The J segment lost 0 bases and the V segment lost 4 bases, leaving 4 bases of the junction unmatched. CDR3 sequence (DNA): TGTGCCAGCAGTTCACAGGGGGCAAGCTCCTACGAGCAGTACGTC. It yields the protein CASSSQGASSYEQYV.